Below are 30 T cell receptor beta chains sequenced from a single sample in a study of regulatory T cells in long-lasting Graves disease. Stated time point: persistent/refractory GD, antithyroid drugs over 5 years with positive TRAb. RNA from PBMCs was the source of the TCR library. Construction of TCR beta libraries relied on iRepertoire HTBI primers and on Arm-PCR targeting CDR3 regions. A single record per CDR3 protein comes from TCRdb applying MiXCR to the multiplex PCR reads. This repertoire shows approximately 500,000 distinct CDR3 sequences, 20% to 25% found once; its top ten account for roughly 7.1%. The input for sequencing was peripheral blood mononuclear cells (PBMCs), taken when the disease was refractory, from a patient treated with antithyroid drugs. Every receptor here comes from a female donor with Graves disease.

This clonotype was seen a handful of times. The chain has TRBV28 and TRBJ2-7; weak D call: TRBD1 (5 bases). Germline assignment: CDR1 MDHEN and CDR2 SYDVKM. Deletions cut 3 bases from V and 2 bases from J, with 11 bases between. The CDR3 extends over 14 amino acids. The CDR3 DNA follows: TGTGCCAGCAGTTTCCGGACATTGACCTACGAGCAGTACTTC. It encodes CASSFRTLTYEQYF.

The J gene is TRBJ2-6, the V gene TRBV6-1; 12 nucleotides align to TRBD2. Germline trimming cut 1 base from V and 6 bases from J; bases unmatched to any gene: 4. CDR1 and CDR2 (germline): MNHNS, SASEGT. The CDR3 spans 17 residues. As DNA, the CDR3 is TGTGCCAGCAGTGAAGGACTAGCGGGAGCCGCGGCCAACGTCCTGACTTTC. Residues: CASSEGLAGAAANVLTF.

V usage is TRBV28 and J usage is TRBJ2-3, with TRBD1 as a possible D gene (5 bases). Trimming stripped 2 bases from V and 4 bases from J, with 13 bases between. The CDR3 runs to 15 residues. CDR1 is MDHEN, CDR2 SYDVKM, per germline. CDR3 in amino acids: CASSLSQGSADTQYF. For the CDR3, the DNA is TGTGCCAGCAGTTTAAGTCAGGGATCGGCAGATACGCAGTATTTT. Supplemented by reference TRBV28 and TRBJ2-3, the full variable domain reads DVKVTQSSRYLVKRTGEKVFLECVQDMDHENMFWYRQDPGLGLRLIYFSYDVKMKEKGDIPEGYSVSREKKERFSLILESASTNQTSMYLCASSLSQGSADTQYFGPGTRLTVL.

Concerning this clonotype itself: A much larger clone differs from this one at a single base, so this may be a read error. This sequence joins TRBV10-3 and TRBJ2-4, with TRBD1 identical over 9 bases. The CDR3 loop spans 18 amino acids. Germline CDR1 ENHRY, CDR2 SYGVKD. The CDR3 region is CAISALWTGDAAKNIQHF. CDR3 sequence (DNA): TGTGCCATCAGTGCCCTCTGGACAGGGGATGCAGCCAAAAACATTCAGCACTTC.

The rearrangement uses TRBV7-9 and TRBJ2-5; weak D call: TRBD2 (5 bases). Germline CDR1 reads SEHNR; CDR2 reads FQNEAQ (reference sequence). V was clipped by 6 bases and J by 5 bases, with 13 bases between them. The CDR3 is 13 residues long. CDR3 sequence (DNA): TGTGCCAGCAGTTGGGGAGTCGGGGAGACCCAGTACTTC. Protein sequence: CASSWGVGETQYF.

The CDR3 coding sequence is TGCGCCAGCAGCCAAAAAAGGGAAAGTGATGGCTACACCTTC. Translated, it gives CASSQKRESDGYTF. This chain connects TRBV4-1 to TRBJ1-2; no firm D call. The germline V gene has CDR1 MGHRA and CDR2 YSYEKL. The CDR3 has 14 residues. Deletions cut 2 bases from V and 6 bases from J, with 13 bases between.

The CDR3 loop is CASSFLTELNTEAFF. CDR3 nucleotides: TGTGCCAGCAGCTTCCTTACAGAACTGAACACTGAAGCTTTCTTT. This rearrangement joins TRBV28 to TRBJ1-1; D ambiguous. CDR1 MDHEN and CDR2 SYDVKM come from the germline V gene. The CDR3 consists of 15 residues. V lost 6 bases to trimming and J lost 0 bases, with 14 bases between them.

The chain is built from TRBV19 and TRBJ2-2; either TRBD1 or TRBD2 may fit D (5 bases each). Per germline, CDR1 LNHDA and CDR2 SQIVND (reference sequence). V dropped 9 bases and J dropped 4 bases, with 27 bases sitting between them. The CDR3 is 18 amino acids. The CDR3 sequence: CARLVPAKQESCTGELFF. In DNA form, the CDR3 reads TGTGCCAGACTAGTACCAGCCAAACAGGAATCATGCACCGGGGAGCTGTTTTTT.

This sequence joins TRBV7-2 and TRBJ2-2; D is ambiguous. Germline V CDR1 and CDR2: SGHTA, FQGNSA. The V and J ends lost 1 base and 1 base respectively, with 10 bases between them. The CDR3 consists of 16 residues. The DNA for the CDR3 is TGTGCCAGCAGCTTAGATTTGCCCAGGAACACCGGGGAGCTGTTTTTT. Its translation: CASSLDLPRNTGELFF.

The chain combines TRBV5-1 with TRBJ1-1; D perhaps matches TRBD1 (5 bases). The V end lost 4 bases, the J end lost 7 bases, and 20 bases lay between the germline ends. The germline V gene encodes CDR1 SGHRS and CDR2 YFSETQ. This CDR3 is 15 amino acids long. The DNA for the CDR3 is TGCGCCAGCAGCCCGAATACCGGGGCCAACTTTGAAGCTTTCTTT. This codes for CASSPNTGANFEAFF. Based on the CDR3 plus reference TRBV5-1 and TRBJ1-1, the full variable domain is KAGVTQTPRYLIKTRGQQVTLSCSPISGHRSVSWYQQTPGQGLQFLFEYFSETQRNKGNFPGRFSGRQFSNSRSEMNVSTLELGDSALYLCASSPNTGANFEAFFGQGTRLTVV.

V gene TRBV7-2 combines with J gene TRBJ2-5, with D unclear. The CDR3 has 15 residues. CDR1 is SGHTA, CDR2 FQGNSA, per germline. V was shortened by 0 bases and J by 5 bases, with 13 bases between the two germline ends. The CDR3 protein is CASSLAIAIRETQYF. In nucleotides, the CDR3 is TGTGCCAGCAGCTTAGCGATAGCTATCCGGGAGACCCAGTACTTC.

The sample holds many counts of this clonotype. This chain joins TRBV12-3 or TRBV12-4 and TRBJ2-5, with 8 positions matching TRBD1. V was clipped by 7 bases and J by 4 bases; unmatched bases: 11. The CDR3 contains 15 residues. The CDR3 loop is CASNTGGKVGETQYF. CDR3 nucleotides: TGTGCCAGCAATACAGGGGGAAAAGTTGGAGAGACCCAGTACTTC.

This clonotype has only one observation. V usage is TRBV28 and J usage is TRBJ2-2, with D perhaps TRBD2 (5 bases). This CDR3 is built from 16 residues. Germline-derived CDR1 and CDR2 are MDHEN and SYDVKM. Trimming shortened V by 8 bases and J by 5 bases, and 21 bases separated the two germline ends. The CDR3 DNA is TGTGCCAGCGCCGGGCCTCTCGGGATGAGGACCGGGGAGCTGTTTTTT. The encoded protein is CASAGPLGMRTGELFF.

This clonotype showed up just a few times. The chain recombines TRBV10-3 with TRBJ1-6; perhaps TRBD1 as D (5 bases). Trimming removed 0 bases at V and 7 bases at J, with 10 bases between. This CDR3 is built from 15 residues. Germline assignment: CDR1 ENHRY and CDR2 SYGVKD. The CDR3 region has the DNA TGTGCCATCAGTGAGTCTAAGGGGCAGAATTCACCCCTCCACTTT. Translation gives CAISESKGQNSPLHF.

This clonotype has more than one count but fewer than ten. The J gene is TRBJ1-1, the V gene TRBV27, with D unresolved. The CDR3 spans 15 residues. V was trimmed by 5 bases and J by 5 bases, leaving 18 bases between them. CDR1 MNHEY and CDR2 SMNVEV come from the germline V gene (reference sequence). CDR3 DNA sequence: TGTGCCAGCAGTCCCCCCCGGCAGAGAGGAACTGAAGCTTTCTTT. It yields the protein CASSPPRQRGTEAFF.

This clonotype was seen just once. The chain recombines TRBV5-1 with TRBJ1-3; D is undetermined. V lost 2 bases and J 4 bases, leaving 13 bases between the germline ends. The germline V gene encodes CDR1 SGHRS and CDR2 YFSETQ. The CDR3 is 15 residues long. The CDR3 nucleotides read TGCGCCAGCAGCTTAGAATCACAATTGGGAAACACCATATATTTT. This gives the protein CASSLESQLGNTIYF.

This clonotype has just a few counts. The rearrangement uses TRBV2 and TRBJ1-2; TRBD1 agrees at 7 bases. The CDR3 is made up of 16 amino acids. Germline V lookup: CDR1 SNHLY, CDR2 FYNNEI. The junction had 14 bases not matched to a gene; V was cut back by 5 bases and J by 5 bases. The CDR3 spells CASSKGTAQLSYGYTF. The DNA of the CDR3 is TGTGCCAGCAGTAAAGGGACAGCTCAACTTTCGTATGGCTACACCTTC.

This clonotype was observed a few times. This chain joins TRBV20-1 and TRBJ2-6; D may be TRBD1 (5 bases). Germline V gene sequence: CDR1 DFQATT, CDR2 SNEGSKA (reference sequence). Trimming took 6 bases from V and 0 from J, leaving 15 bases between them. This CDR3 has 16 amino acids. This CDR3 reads CSAWTRLHSGANVLTF. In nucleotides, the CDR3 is TGCAGTGCCTGGACAAGGCTTCACTCTGGGGCCAACGTCCTGACTTTC.

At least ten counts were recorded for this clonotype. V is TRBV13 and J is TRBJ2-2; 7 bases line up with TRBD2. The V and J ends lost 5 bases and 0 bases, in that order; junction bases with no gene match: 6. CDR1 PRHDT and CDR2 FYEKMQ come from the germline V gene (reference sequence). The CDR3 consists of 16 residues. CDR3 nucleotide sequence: TGTGCCAGCAGCCCGGATGGACTAGCGAACACCGGGGAGCTGTTTTTT. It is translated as CASSPDGLANTGELFF.

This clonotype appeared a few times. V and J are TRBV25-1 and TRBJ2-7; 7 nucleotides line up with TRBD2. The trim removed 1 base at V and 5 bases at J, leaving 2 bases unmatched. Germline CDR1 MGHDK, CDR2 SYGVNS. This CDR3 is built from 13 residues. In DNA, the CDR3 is TGTGCCAGCAGTGAATTCGCGGGGGACGAGCAGTACTTC. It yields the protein CASSEFAGDEQYF.

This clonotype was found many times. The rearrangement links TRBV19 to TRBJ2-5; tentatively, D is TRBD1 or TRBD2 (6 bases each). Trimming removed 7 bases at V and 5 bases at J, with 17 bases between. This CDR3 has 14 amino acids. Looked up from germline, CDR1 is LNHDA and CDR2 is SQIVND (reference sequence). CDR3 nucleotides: TGTGCCAGTACTCCCTCGGGGGCGGCGGAGACCCAGTACTTC. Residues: CASTPSGAAETQYF.

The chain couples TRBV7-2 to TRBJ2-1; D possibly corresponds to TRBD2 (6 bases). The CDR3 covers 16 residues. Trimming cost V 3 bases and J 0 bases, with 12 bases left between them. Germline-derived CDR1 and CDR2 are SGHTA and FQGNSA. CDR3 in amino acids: CASSFGSGFSYNEQFF. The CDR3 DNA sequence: TGTGCCAGCAGCTTCGGTAGCGGATTCTCCTACAATGAGCAGTTCTTC.

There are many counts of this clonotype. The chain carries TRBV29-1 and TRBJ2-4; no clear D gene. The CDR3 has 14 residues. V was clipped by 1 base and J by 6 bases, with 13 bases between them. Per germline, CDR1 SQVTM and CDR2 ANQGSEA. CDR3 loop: CSVEGEASGNIQYF. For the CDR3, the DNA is TGCAGCGTTGAAGGAGAGGCTTCGGGAAACATTCAGTACTTC.

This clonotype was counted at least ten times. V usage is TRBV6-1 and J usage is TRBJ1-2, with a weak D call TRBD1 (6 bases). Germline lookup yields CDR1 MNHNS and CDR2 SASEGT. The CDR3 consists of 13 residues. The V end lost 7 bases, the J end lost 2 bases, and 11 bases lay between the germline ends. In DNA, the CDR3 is TGTGCCAGCATCACAGGGCTAAACTATGGCTACACCTTC. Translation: CASITGLNYGYTF.

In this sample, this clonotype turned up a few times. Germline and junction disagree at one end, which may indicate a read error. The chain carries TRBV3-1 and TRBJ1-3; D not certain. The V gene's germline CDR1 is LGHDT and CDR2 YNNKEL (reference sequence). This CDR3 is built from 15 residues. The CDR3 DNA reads TGTGCCAGCAGATTAAACAGTTACTCTGGAAACACCATATGTTTT. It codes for CASRLNSYSGNTICF.

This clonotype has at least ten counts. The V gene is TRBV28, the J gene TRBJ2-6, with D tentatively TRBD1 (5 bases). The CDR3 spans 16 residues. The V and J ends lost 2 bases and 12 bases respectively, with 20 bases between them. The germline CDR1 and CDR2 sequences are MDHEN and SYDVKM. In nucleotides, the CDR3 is TGTGCCAGCAGTTTAACCCCCGGACACAAACGAGCCGTCCTGACTTTC. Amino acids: CASSLTPGHKRAVLTF.

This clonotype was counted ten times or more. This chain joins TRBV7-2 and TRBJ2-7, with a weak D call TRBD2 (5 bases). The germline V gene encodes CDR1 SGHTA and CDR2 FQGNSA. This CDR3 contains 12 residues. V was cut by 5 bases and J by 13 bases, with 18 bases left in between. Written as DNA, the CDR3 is TGTGCCAGCAGCCACGGGGTTGCTTCCGGCTACTTC. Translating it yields CASSHGVASGYF.

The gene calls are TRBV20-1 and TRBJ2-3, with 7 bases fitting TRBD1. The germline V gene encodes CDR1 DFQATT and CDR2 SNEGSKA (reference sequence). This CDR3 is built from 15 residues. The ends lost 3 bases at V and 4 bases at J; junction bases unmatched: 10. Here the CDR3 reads CSASKVQGSADTQYF. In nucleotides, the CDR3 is TGCAGTGCTAGTAAGGTACAGGGGTCCGCAGATACGCAGTATTTT.

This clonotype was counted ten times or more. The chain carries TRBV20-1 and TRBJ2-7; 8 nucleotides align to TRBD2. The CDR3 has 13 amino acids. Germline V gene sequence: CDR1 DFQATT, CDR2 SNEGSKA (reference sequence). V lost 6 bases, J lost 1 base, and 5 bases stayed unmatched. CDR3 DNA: TGCAGTGCCTCGACTAGCGCATCCTACGAGCAGTACTTC. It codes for CSASTSASYEQYF.

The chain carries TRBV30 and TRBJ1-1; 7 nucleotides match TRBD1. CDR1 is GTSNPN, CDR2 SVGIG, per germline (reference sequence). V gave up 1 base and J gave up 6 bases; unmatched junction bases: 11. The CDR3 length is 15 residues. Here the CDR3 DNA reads TGTGCCTGGAGTGGGAACAGGGGAACAGGCGCTGAAGCTTTCTTT. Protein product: CAWSGNRGTGAEAFF.